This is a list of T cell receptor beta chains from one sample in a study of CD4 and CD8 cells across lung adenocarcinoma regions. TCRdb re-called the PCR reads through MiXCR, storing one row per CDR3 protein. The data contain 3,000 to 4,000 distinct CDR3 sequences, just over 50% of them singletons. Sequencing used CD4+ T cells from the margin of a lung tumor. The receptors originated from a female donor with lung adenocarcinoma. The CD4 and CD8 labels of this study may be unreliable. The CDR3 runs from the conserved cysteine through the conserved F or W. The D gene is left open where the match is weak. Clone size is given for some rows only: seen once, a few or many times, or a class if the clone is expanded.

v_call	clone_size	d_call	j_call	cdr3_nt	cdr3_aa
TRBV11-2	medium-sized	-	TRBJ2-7	TGTGCCAGCAGCTTAGGATGGGGGGTTTACGAGCAGTACTTC	CASSLGWGVYEQYF
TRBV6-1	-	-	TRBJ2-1	TGTGCCAGCAGTGTAATAGCGCTGAGCTCCTACAATGAGCAGTTCTTC	CASSVIALSSYNEQFF
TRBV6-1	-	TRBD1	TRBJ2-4	TGTGCCAGCAGCCAGACAGGGGAAGCCAAAAACATTCAGTACTTC	CASSQTGEAKNIQYF
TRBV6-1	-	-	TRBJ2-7	TGTGCCAGCAGTGAAGCCTTGAAGGGGGGCTCCTACGAGCAGTACTTC	CASSEALKGGSYEQYF
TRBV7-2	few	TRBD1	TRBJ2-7	TGTGCCAGCAGAGTGACAGGGCTCCACGAGCAGTACTTC	CASRVTGLHEQYF
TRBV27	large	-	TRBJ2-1	TGTGCCAGCAGTTCGTCGGCCTCTAGCGTCAGATGGAATGAGCAGTTCTTC	CASSSSASSVRWNEQFF
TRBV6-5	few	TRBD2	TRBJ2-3	TGTGCCAGCAGTTACACCTTTGGGGGAGGGTACGGTGATACGCAGTATTTT	CASSYTFGGGYGDTQYF
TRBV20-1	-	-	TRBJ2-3	TGCAGTGCTGCTGCGTTGGCTGGTGGCATGGCAGATACGCAGTATTTT	CSAAALAGGMADTQYF
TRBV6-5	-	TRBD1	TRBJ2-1	TGTGCCAGCAGTTCGGGGACAGGGTTAGACACTCAGTTCTTC	CASSSGTGLDTQFF
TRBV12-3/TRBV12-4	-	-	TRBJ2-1	TGTGCCAGCACCCCCGCCGGGGGGACATCTTACAATGAGCAGTTCTTC	CASTPAGGTSYNEQFF
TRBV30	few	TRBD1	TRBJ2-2	TGTGCCTGGACAACCGGGACAGGGGCCGGGGAGCTGTTTTTT	CAWTTGTGAGELFF
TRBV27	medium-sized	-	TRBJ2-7	TGTGCCAGCAGTTTATCAGGCCCCACCGAGCAGTACTTC	CASSLSGPTEQYF
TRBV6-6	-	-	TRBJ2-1	TGTGCCAGCAGTTACACGGGGGCAACAGTACACAATGAGCAGTTCTTC	CASSYTGATVHNEQFF
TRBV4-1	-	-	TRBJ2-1	TGCGCCAGCAGCCAAGATAGGTTGGGGACTTACAATGAGCAGTTCTTC	CASSQDRLGTYNEQFF
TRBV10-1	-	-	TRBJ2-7	TGCGTCAGCCGCCGGGCTGCCTGCACGAATGCGCAGTACTTC	CVSRRAACTNAQYF
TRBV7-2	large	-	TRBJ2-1	TGTGCCAGCAGCTTTACGGGAGAGGGCCCCGACGAGCAGTTCTTC	CASSFTGEGPDEQFF
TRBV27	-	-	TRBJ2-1	TGTGCCAGCCTAAGCGGGTTCCATGCCTTCTCCTACAATGAGCAGTTCTTC	CASLSGFHAFSYNEQFF
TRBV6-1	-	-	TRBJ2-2	TGTGCCAGCCACTCCACCGAGGCGCAGTTTTTT	CASHSTEAQFF
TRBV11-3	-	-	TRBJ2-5	TGTGCCAGCAGCCCAACGGGGAGCCAAGAGACCCAGTACTTC	CASSPTGSQETQYF
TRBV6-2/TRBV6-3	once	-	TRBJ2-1	TGTGCCAGCAGTTCCGCCGGGCTGAGCTCCTACAATGAGCAGTTCTTC	CASSSAGLSSYNEQFF
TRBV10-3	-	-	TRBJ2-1	TGTGCCAACAGTCCCCTGAACTGGCCGGGCCCCGGGGAGCAGTTTTTC	CANSPLNWPGPGEQFF
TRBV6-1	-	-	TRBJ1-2	TGTGCCAGCAGGAAATCGACGGACAACTATGGCTACACCTTC	CASRKSTDNYGYTF
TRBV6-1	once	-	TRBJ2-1	TGTGCCAGCAAGGCCGGGCTATACAATGAGCAGTTCTTC	CASKAGLYNEQFF
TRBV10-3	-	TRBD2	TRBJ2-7	TGTGCCACGAACCTAGCGGGGGTCTCCTACGAGCAGTACTTC	CATNLAGVSYEQYF
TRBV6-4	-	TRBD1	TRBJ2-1	TGTGCCAGCAGAGACGACAGGGGTAGAAGGAATGAGCAGTTCTTC	CASRDDRGRRNEQFF
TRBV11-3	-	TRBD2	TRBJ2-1	TGTGCCAGCAGCTTATCGGCGGGGGTTGAGCAGTTCTTC	CASSLSAGVEQFF
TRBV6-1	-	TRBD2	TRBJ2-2	TGTGCCAGCAGTGAAGCGGCGGGAGAGGCCGGGGAGCTGTTTTTT	CASSEAAGEAGELFF
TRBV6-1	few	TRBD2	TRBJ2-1	TGTGCCAGCAGTGGTCCGGGCGGGGGGGAATACAATGAGCAGTTCTTC	CASSGPGGGEYNEQFF
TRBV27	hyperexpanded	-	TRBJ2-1	TGTGCCAGCAGTTTATTCGGGAGTGCTGAGCAGTTCTTC	CASSLFGSAEQFF
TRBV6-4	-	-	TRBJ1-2	TGTGCCAGCAGGGGGGCAGCGAGGGGCTACACCTTC	CASRGAARGYTF
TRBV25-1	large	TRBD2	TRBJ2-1	TGTGCCAGCAGTGAGCTAGCGGGAGGAGCCTACAATGAGCAGTTCTTC	CASSELAGGAYNEQFF
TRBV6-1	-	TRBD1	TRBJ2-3	TGTGCCAGCAGTGAGGCGTTCGGGACAGGGGCAGATACGCAGTATTTT	CASSEAFGTGADTQYF